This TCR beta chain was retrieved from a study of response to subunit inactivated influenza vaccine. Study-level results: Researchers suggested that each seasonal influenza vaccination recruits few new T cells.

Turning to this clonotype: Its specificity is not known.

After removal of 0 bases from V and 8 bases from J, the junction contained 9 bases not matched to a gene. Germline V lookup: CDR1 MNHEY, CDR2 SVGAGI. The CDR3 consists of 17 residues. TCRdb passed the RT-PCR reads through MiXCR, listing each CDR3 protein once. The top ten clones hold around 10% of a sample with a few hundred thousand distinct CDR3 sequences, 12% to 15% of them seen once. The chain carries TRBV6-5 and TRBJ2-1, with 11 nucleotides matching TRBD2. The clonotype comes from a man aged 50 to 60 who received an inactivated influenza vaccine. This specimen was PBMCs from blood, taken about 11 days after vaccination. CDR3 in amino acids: CASSYSRGSGRGDEQFF. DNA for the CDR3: TGTGCCAGCAGTTACTCAAGGGGTAGCGGGAGGGGAGATGAGCAGTTCTTC.